This TCR beta chain stems from a study of blood T cells in healthy people across ages. Sample-barcoded 5' priming and a J-beta primer mix drove a second PCR of about 7 to 11 cycles. One entry per CDR3 protein results from TCRdb running MiXCR on the 5' RACE reads. The sample lists about 1.5 million distinct CDR3 sequences; approximately 40% were seen once. Donation came from healthy Caucasian individuals in Russia who were aged roughly 6 to 95. For every donor, a draw yielded about 9.7 milliliters of peripheral blood. Trimming removed 2 bases from V and 7 bases from J, with 8 bases in between. The CDR3 length is 12 residues.

This sequence originates from a woman aged 18-29 years in good health. Sequenced: blood. The chain combines TRBV12-3 or TRBV12-4 with TRBJ1-1; D is uncertain. CDR3 loop: CASSLTGYEAFF. CDR3 nucleotide sequence: TGTGCCAGCAGTTTAACCGGATATGAAGCTTTCTTT.